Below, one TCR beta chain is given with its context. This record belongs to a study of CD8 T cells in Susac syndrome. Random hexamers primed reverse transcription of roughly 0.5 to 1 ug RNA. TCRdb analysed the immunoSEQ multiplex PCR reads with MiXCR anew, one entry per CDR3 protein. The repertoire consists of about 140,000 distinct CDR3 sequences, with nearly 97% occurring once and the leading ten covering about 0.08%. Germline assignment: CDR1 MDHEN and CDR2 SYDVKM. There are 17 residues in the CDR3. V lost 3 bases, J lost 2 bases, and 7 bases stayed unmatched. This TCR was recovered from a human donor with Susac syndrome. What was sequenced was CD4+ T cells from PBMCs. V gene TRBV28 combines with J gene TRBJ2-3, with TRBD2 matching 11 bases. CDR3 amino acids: CASSFGTSGIATDTQYF. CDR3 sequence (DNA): TGTGCCAGCAGTTTCGGGACTAGCGGCATTGCCACAGATACGCAGTATTTT.